This T cell receptor (beta chain) was captured in a study of T cells in Graves' hyperthyroidism and ophthalmopathy. Regarding the study as a whole: A model using 13 V-J features told ophthalmopathy apart from stable hyperthyroidism. Expanded thyroid clonotypes (above 0.001) were mostly also found in blood. For ophthalmopathy, model prediction preceded onset by a median roughly 6.3 months.

Germline CDR1 and CDR2: MNHEY and SMNVEV (reference sequence). This CDR3 is built from 14 residues. V gave up 6 bases and J gave up 11 bases; unmatched junction bases: 6. In the case of this clonotype: Its antigen is currently unknown.

Orbital computed tomography and thyroid ultrasound, together with serum TRAb and thyroxine and clinical symptoms, were used for diagnoses. The TCR beta CDR3 regions underwent amplification using RNA transcripts as the source. The TCR CDR3 was amplified in a first-round RT-PCR using the HTBI primer set. TCRdb ran MiXCR on the multiplex PCR reads and lists one entry per CDR3 protein. This sample yields 250,000 or so distinct CDR3 sequences, of which about 14% are seen a single time; less than 15% belongs to the top ten. The J gene is TRBJ2-2, the V gene TRBV27, with 13 bases fitting TRBD2. The source is a woman between 40 and 50 years old with Graves' hyperthyroidism that later progressed to Graves' ophthalmopathy. Sequencing was done on a sample of blood. For the CDR3, the DNA is TGTGCCAGCAGCTACGGGACTAGCGGGACTGAGCTGTTTTTT. This sequence encodes CASSYGTSGTELFF.